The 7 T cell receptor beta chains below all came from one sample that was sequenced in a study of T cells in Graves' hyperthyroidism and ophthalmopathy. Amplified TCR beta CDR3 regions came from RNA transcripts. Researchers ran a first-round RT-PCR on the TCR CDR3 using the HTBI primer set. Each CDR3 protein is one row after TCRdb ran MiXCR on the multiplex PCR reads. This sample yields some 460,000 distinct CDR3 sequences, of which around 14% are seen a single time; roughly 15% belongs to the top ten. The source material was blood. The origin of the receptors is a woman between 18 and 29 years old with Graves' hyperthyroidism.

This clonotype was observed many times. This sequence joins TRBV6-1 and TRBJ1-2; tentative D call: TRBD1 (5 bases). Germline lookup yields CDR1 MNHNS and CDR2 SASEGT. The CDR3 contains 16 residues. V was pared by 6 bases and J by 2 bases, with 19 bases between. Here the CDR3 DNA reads TGTGCCAGCAGCACCGGGGCGGGAGGTGGGAACTATGGCTACACCTTC. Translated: CASSTGAGGGNYGYTF.

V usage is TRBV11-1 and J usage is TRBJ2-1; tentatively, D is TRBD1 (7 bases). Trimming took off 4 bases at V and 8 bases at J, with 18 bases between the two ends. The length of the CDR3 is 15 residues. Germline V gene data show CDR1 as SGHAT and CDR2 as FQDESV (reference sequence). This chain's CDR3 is CASSSGGWLYDEQFF. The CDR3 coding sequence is TGTGCCAGCAGCTCAGGGGGGTGGCTATACGATGAGCAGTTCTTC.

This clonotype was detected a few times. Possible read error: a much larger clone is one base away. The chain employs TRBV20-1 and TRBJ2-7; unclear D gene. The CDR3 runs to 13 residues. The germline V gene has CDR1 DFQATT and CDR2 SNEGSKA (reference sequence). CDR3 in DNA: TGCCGCAGTGCTAGGAAGCCCTCCTACGGGCAGTACTTC. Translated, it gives CRSARKPSYGQYF.

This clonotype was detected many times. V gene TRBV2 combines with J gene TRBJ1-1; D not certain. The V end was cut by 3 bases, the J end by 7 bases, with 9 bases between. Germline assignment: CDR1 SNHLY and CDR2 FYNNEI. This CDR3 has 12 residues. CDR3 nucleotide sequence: TGTGCCAGCAGTGAGGCGGACTATGAAGCTTTCTTT. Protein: CASSEADYEAFF. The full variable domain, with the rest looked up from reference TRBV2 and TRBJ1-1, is EPEVTQTPSHQVTQMGQEVILRCVPISNHLYFYWYRQILGQKVEFLVSFYNNEISEKSEIFDDQFSVERPDGSNFTLKIRSTKLEDSAMYFCASSEADYEAFFGQGTRLTVV.

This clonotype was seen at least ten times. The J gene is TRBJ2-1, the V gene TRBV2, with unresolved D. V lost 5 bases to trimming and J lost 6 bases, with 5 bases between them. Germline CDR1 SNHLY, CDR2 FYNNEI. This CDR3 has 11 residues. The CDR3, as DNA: TGTGCCAGCAGTAGCATCAATGAGCAGTTCTTC. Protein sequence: CASSSINEQFF.

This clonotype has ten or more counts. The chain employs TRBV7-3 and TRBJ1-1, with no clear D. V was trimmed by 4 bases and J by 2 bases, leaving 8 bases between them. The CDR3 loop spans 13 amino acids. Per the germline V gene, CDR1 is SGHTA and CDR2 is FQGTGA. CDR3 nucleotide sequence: TGTGCCAGCAGCTCGGGATATAACACTGAAGCTTTCTTT. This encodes CASSSGYNTEAFF.

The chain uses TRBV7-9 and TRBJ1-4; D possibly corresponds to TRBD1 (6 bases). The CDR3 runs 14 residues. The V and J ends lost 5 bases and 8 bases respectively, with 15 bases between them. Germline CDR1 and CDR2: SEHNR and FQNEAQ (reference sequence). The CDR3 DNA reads TGTGCCAGCAGCATCTACAGGGAAGGGGAAAAACTGTTTTTT. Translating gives CASSIYREGEKLFF.